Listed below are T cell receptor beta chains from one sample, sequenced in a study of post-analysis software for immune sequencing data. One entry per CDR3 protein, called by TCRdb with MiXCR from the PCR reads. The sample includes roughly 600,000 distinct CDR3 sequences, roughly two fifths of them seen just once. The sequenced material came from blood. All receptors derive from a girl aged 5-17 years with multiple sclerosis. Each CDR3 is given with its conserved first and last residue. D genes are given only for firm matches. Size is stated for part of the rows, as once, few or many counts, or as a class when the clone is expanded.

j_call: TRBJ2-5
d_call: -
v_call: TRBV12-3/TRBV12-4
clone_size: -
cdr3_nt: TGTGCCAGCAGTGCAGGGACGGTCCAAGAGACCCAGTACTTC
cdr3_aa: CASSAGTVQETQYF

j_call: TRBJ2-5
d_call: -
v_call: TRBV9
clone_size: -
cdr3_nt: TGTGCCAGCAGCGTGTCAGCGTTGGGAGAGACCCAGTACTTC
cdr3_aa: CASSVSALGETQYF

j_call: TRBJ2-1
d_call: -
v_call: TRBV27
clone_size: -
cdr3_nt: TGTGCCAGCAGTTTCCTAGCAAGCTCCTACAATGAGCAGTTCTTC
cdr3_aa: CASSFLASSYNEQFF

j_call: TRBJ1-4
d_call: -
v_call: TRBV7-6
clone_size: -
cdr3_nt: TGTGCCAACAGCTTATACGTCGGGGGGATCGGGAATGAAAAACTGTTTTTT
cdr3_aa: CANSLYVGGIGNEKLFF

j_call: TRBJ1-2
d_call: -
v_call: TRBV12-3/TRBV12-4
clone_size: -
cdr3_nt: TGTGCCAGCAGTTTACTTGGCCAGGGGTTTTTCTGCACCTTC
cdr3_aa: CASSLLGQGFFCTF

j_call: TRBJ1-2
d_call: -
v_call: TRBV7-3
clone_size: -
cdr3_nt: TGTGCCAGCAGTTCAAGTCCCCCCGGACGGAATGGCTGCACCTTC
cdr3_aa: CASSSSPPGRNGCTF

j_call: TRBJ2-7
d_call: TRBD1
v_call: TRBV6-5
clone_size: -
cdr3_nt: TGTGCCAGCAGTAACCGGGACAGGGGCCACGAGCAGTACTTC
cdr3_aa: CASSNRDRGHEQYF

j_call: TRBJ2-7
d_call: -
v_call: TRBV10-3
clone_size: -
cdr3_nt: TGTGCCATCAGTGAGACGGACACGGACGGCGAGCAGTACTTC
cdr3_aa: CAISETDTDGEQYF

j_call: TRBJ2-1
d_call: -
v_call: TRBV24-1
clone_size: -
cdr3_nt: TGTGCCACCAGGACAGGCGGTTTTTACAATGAGCAGTTCTTC
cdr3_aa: CATRTGGFYNEQFF

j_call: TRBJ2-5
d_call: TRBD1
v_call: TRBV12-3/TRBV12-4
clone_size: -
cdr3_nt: TGTGCCAGCAGTCGGACAGGGGGCCAAGAGACCCAGTACTTC
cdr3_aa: CASSRTGGQETQYF

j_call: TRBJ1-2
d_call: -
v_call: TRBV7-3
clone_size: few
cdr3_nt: TGTGCCAGCAGCTTAGAGCCCTCCCTTGGCTACACCTTC
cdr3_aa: CASSLEPSLGYTF

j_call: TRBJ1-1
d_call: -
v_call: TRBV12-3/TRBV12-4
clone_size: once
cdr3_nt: TGTGCCAGCGCCGTCAGTTCGAACACTGAAGCTTTCTTT
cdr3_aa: CASAVSSNTEAFF

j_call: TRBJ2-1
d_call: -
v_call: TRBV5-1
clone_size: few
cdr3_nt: TGCGCCAGCAGCTTACCGGGTCAGAAGGGCAATGAGCAGTTCTTC
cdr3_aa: CASSLPGQKGNEQFF

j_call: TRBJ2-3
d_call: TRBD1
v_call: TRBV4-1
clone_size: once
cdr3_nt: TGCGCCAGCGGACCGGGACAGGGTGACACAGATACGCAGTATTTT
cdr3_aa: CASGPGQGDTDTQYF

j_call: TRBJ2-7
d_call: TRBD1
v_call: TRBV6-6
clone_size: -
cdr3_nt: TGTGCCAGCAGACGAGGGACAGGGGGCGAATACGAGCAGTACTTC
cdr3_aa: CASRRGTGGEYEQYF

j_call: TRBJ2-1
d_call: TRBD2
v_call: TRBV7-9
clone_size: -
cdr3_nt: TGTGCCAGCAGCTTCTTTAGCGGGATTGACAATGAGCAGTTCTTC
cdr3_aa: CASSFFSGIDNEQFF

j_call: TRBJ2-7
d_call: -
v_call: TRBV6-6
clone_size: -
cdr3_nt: TGTGCCAGCAGTCTTCACCTCTCCTACGAGCAGTACTTC
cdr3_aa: CASSLHLSYEQYF

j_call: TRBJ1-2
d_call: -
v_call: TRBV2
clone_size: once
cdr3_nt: TGTGCCAGCGAATTGATGGGGCAGTCCTATGGCTACACCTTC
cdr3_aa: CASELMGQSYGYTF

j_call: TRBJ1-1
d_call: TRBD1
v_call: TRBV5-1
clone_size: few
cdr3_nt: TGCGCCAGCAGCCGTTGGACAGGGGCGGAGGGCACTGAAGCTTTCTTT
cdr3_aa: CASSRWTGAEGTEAFF

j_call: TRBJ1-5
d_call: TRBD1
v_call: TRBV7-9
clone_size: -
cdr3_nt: TGTGCCAGCAGCACCAGCGGCAGGGGGAATCAGCCCCAGCATTTT
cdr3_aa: CASSTSGRGNQPQHF

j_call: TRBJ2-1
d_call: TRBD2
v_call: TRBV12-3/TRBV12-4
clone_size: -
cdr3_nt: TGTGCCAGCAGTTTATTTGCTAGCGGGGGGGGAAATGAGCAGTTCTTC
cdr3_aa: CASSLFASGGGNEQFF

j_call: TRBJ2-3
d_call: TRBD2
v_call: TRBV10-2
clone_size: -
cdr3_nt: TGCGCCAGCAGTGAGCGGCGACTAGCGGGAGGAGGTGGATACACAGATACGCAGTATTTT
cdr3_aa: CASSERRLAGGGGYTDTQYF

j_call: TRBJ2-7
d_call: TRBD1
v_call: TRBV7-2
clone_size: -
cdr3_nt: TGTGCCAGCAGCAAGGGACAGGAGGACGAGCAGTACTTC
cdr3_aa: CASSKGQEDEQYF

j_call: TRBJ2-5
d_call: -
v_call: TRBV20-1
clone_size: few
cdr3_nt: TGCAGTGCTAGAGAGTGGGGGGCGGGGGAGACCCAGTACTTC
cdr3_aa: CSAREWGAGETQYF

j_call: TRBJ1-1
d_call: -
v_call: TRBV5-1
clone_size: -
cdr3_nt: TGCGCCAGCCTGGCCGGAGGGGGGGGCATGAACACTGAAGCTTTCTTT
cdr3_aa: CASLAGGGGMNTEAFF

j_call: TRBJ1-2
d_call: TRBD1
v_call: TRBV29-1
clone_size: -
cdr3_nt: TGCAGCGCCAGAGACCGTGACAGGGGTTTGGTCTACACTTTC
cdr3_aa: CSARDRDRGLVYTF

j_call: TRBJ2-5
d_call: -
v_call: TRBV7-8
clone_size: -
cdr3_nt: TGTGCCAGCAGACCCGTTTTAGGACAGAAATCACAAGAGACCCGGTTCTTC
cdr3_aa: CASRPVLGQKSQETRFF

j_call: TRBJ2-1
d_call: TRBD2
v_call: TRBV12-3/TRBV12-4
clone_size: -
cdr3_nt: TGTGCCAGCATCCGGGAGGGAGAAATCGGCAATGAGCAGTTCTTC
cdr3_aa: CASIREGEIGNEQFF

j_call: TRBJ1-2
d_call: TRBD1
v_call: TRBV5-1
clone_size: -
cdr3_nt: TGCGCCAGCAGCTTGGCCTCTCGACAGGGGATCGGCTATGGCTACACCTTC
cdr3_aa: CASSLASRQGIGYGYTF

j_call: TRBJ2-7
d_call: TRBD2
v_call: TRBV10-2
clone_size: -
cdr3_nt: TGCGCCAGCAGTGATGTGTTAGCGGGAGGCTACGAGCAGTACTTC
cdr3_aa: CASSDVLAGGYEQYF

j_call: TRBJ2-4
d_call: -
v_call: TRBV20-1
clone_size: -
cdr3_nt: TGCAGTGCCGACAGCGACAAAAACATTCAGTACTTC
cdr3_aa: CSADSDKNIQYF

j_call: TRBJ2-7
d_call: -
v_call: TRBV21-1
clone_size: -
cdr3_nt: TGTGCCAGCAGCGAAGTTGGGGTGCCCCCCTACGAGCAGTACTTC
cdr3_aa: CASSEVGVPPYEQYF

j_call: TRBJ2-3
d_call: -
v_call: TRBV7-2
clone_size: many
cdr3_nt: TGTGCCAGCAGCCGCGGAGGAACAGATACGCAGTATTTT
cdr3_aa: CASSRGGTDTQYF

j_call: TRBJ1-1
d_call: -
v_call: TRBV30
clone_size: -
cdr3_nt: TGTGCCTGGAGTGCGGACAGGAACACTGAAGCTTTCTTT
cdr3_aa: CAWSADRNTEAFF